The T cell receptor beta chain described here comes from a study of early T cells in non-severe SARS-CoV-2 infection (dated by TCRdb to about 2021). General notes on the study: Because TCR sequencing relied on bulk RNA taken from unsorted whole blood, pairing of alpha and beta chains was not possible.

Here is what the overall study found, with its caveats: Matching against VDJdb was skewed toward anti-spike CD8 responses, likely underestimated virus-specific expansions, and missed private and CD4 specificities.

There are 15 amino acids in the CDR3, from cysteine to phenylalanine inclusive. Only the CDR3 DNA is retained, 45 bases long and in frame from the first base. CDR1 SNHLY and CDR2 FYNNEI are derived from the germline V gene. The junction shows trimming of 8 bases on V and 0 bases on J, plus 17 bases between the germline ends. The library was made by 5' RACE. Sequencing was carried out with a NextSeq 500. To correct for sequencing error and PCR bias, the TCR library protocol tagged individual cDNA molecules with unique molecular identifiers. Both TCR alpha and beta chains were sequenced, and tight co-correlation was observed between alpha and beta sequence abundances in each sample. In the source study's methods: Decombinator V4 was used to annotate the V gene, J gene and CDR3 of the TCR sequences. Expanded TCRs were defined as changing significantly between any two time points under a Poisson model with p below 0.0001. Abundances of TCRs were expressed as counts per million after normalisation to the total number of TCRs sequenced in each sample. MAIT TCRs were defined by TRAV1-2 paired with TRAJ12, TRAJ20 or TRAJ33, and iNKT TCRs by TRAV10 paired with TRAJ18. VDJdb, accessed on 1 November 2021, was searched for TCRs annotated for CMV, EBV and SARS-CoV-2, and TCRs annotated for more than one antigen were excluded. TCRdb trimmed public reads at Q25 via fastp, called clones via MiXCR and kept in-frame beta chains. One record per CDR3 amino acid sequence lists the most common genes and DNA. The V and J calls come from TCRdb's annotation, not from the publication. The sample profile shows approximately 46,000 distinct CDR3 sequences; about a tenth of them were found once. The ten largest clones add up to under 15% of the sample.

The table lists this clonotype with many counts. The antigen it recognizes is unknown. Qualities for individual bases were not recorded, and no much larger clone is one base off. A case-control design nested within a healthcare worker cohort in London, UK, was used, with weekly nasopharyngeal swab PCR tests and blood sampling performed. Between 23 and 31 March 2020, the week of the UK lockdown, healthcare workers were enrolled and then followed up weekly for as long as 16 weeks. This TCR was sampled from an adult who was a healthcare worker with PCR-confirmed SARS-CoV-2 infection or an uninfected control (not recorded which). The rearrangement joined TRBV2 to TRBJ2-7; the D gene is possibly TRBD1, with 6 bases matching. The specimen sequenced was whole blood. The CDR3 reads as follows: CASRAGDMSSYEQYF. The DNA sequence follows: TGTGCCAGCCGGGCAGGGGACATGAGCTCCTACGAGCAGTACTTC.